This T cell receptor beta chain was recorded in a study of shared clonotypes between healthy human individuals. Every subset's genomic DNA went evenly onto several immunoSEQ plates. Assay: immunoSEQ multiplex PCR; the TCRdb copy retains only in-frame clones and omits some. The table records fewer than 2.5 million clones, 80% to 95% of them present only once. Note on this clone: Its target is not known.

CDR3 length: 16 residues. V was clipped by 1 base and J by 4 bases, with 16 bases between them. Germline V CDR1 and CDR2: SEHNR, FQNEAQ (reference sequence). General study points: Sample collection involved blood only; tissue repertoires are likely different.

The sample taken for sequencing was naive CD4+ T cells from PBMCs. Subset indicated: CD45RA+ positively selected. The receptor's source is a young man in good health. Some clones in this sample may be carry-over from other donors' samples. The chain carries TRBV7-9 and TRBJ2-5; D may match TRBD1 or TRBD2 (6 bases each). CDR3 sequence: CASSLVRGLGTETQYF. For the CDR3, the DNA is TGTGCCAGCAGCTTAGTCCGGGGGCTGGGGACAGAGACCCAGTACTTC.